A single sample gave rise to the 21 T cell receptor beta chains below, sequenced in a study of CD8 T cells in ankylosing spondylitis. Study-wide results and caveats: The study identified a TCR beta motif of several highly homologous variants that appeared characteristic of ankylosing spondylitis blood.

These TCRs are of unknown antigen specificity. TCRdb reprocessed the 5' RACE reads with MiXCR, giving one entry per CDR3 protein. The sample contains around 890,000 distinct CDR3 sequences, about 10% of which appear only once. Sequenced input: blood, either unsorted or a sorted T cell fraction (not recorded which). Receptors originate from a male donor with ankylosing spondylitis.

The rearrangement links TRBV28 to TRBJ1-2; D unresolved. This CDR3 is 13 amino acids long. The germline CDR1 and CDR2 sequences are MDHEN and SYDVKM. Deletions cut 5 bases from V and 1 base from J, with 8 bases between. Here the CDR3 reads CASSEPLNYGYTF. For the CDR3, the DNA is TGTGCCAGCAGTGAGCCGCTTAACTATGGCTACACCTTC.

J is TRBJ2-2 and V is TRBV7-8; 8 nucleotides agree with TRBD2. CDR1 is SGHVS and CDR2 is FQNEAQ in the germline V gene. This CDR3 is 14 amino acids long. V lost 8 bases and J lost 5; bases outside the gene matches: 7. The CDR3 DNA follows: TGTGCCAGCGGGACTAGGACATATACCGGGGAGCTGTTTTTT. Protein sequence: CASGTRTYTGELFF.

The table lists this clonotype with a few counts. The V call is TRBV6-5, the J call TRBJ1-1; D is unclear. There are 14 residues in the CDR3. CDR1 and CDR2 (germline): MNHEY, SVGAGI. V was trimmed by 0 bases and J by 3 bases, leaving 8 bases between them. CDR3 DNA: TGTGCCAGCAGTTACTCTAGAAGGGACACTGAAGCTTTCTTT. It encodes CASSYSRRDTEAFF.

Regarding this clonotype: The junction and the germline gene differ at one end; a read error may be behind it. The genes are TRBV6-2 or TRBV6-3 and TRBJ2-7, with no clear D. Germline CDR1 is MNHEY and CDR2 is SVGEGT. CDR3 size: 13 residues. DNA for the CDR3: TGTGCCAGCACTTACGACTTCTCCTACGAGCAGTACTTC. Translation: CASTYDFSYEQYF.

This chain links TRBV20-1 with TRBJ2-7, with D tentatively TRBD2 (6 bases). Looked up from germline, CDR1 is DFQATT and CDR2 is SNEGSKA (reference sequence). CDR3 length: 13 residues. Deletions cut 6 bases from V and 2 bases from J, with 14 bases between. The CDR3 region is CSAGTRGAYEQYF. CDR3 DNA sequence: TGCAGTGCAGGGACTCGCGGGGCCTACGAGCAGTACTTC.

J is TRBJ1-2 and V is TRBV7-3; TRBD1 matches 10 bases. CDR3 length: 18 residues. Germline lookup yields CDR1 SGHTA and CDR2 FQGTGA. Unmatched junction bases numbered 7, after V lost 0 bases and J lost 0 bases. CDR3 nucleotide sequence: TGTGCCAGCAGCTTAACGGGACAGGGGTCCTCAGCTAACTATGGCTACACCTTC. Translating gives CASSLTGQGSSANYGYTF.

V usage is TRBV12-3 or TRBV12-4 and J usage is TRBJ1-2; possibly TRBD1 for D (6 bases). The CDR3 runs to 12 residues. Trimming stripped 4 bases from V and 8 bases from J, with 11 bases between. The CDR3 DNA is TGTGCCAGCAGTTCCAGGGGAAACGGCTACACCTTC. This encodes CASSSRGNGYTF.

This clonotype was observed at least ten times. This chain uses TRBV5-1 with TRBJ2-7; 8 positions match TRBD2. This CDR3 spans 15 amino acids. CDR1 is SGHRS and CDR2 is YFSETQ in the germline V gene. The V segment lost 2 bases and the J segment 2 bases; nucleotides outside the gene matches: 6. The chain's CDR3 is CASSLFSGAAYEQYF. The CDR3, as DNA: TGCGCCAGCAGCTTATTTAGCGGGGCCGCCTACGAGCAGTACTTC.

In this sample, this clonotype turned up many times. The V gene is TRBV5-5, the J gene TRBJ2-7; 7 bases fit TRBD1. Germline V gene lookup returns CDR1 SGHKS and CDR2 YYEKEE (reference sequence). The CDR3 runs 14 residues. V shed 1 base, J shed 7 bases, and the junction held 8 bases outside the gene matches. DNA of the CDR3: TGTGCCAGCAGCTTGTTGACAGGGTCCGATGAGCAGTACTTC. Translated, it gives CASSLLTGSDEQYF. Full variable domain (remainder filled in from reference TRBV5-5 and TRBJ2-7): DAGVTQSPTHLIKTRGQQVTLRCSPISGHKSVSWYQQVLGQGPQFIFQYYEKEERGRGNFPDRFSARQFPNYSSELNVNALLLGDSALYLCASSLLTGSDEQYFGPGTRLTVT.

This clonotype came up a few times. The chain employs TRBV6-2 or TRBV6-3 and TRBJ1-1; D gene ambiguous. This CDR3 is built from 13 residues. Germline values: CDR1 MNHEY, CDR2 SVGEGT. V was trimmed by 7 bases and J by 3 bases, leaving 12 bases between them. The CDR3 here is CASTMVRDTEAFF. The CDR3 region has the DNA TGTGCCAGCACCATGGTTCGGGACACTGAAGCTTTCTTT.

The chain couples TRBV10-3 to TRBJ1-2; no reliable D call. Trimming removed 2 bases from V and 2 bases from J, with 6 bases in between. This CDR3 region has 13 residues. Germline V lookup: CDR1 ENHRY, CDR2 SYGVKD. CDR3 region: CAISETTNYGYTF. As DNA, the CDR3 is TGTGCCATCAGTGAGACGACCAACTATGGCTACACCTTC.

The V gene is TRBV20-1, the J gene TRBJ2-6; 7 bases line up with TRBD1. The germline V gene has CDR1 DFQATT and CDR2 SNEGSKA (reference sequence). The V segment lost 0 bases and the J segment 3 bases; nucleotides outside the gene matches: 2. The CDR3 has 15 amino acids. CDR3 protein: CSARDYRGGANVLTF. The CDR3 DNA reads as TGCAGTGCTAGAGACTACAGGGGTGGGGCCAACGTCCTGACTTTC.

The J gene is TRBJ1-1, the V gene TRBV18; no firm D call. Trimming took off 1 base at V and 8 bases at J, with 17 bases between the two ends. Germline values: CDR1 KGHSH, CDR2 LQKENI. The CDR3 contains 15 residues. The CDR3: CASSPRSTNYWEAFF. CDR3 nucleotide sequence: TGTGCCAGCTCACCACGATCGACAAACTACTGGGAAGCTTTCTTT.

There are many counts of this clonotype. CDR3 DNA sequence: TGTGCCAGCAGTCCACTAGCGGAAGAGACCCAGTACTTC. This gives the protein CASSPLAEETQYF. This chain joins TRBV12-3 or TRBV12-4 and TRBJ2-5; 8 nucleotides agree with TRBD2. The CDR3 has 13 residues. J was trimmed by 3 bases and V by 5 bases; bases with no gene match: 2.

The CDR3 here is CASSLARTGRNEAFF. The CDR3 nucleotides are TGTGCCAGCAGTTTGGCCCGGACAGGGCGTAACGAAGCTTTCTTT. The chain couples TRBV12-3 or TRBV12-4 to TRBJ1-1; TRBD1 aligns across 8 bases. The CDR3 is 15 residues long. V trimming: 3 bases; J trimming: 8 bases; junction bases outside the gene matches: 11.

V usage is TRBV10-1 and J usage is TRBJ1-1; 7 bases align to TRBD1. This CDR3 spans 15 amino acids. V was pared by 4 bases and J by 0 bases, with 5 bases of the junction left unmatched. Germline-derived CDR1 and CDR2 are WNHNN and SYGVQD (reference sequence). The CDR3 DNA follows: TGCGCCAGCAGTGCAACAGGGGCCTTGAACACTGAAGCTTTCTTT. Encoded protein: CASSATGALNTEAFF.

This clonotype was detected a few times. The chain combines TRBV5-1 with TRBJ1-1, with TRBD1 as a possible D gene (5 bases). This CDR3 region has 15 residues. Germline V lookup: CDR1 SGHRS, CDR2 YFSETQ. Trimming left V 4 bases short and J 0 bases short, with 13 bases between. This CDR3 reads CASSGGTDMNTEAFF. DNA for the CDR3: TGCGCCAGCAGCGGCGGGACGGACATGAACACTGAAGCTTTCTTT.

A word on this clonotype: Germline and junction disagree at one end, which may indicate a read error. The CDR3 region is CCARDRPSGPSSYNEQFF. CDR3 bases: TGCTGTGCTAGAGATCGGCCTAGCGGGCCAAGCTCCTACAATGAGCAGTTCTTC. V is TRBV20-1 and J is TRBJ2-1; 8 nucleotides agree with TRBD2. Per germline, CDR1 DFQATT and CDR2 SNEGSKA (reference sequence). The CDR3 consists of 18 residues.

This chain joins TRBV20-1 and TRBJ2-2, with 11 bases that match TRBD2. Germline values: CDR1 DFQATT, CDR2 SNEGSKA (reference sequence). The CDR3 runs to 16 residues. V trimming: 5 bases; J trimming: 3 bases; junction bases outside the gene matches: 8. CDR3 nucleotides: TGCAGTGCTGGAAGACTAGCGGGAAAGGACACCGGGGAGCTGTTTTTT. Its protein product is CSAGRLAGKDTGELFF.

The chain employs TRBV6-1 and TRBJ1-6; D is unclear. CDR1 is MNHNS, CDR2 SASEGT, per germline. Trimming removed 8 bases at V and 7 bases at J, with 15 bases between. CDR3 length: 14 residues. DNA of the CDR3: TGTGCCAGCGGGAGTCGGGCGAGAAATTCACCCCTCCACTTT. Amino acids: CASGSRARNSPLHF.

At least ten counts were recorded for this clonotype. The chain recombines TRBV20-1 with TRBJ2-1; perhaps TRBD2 as D (5 bases). The CDR3 loop spans 15 amino acids. CDR1 and CDR2 from the germline V gene are DFQATT and SNEGSKA (reference sequence). The ends were cut back, 6 bases at V and 10 bases at J, with 25 bases in the middle. The CDR3 loop reads CSARDGMRPVNEQFF. DNA for the CDR3: TGCAGTGCCCGAGACGGGATGCGCCCTGTCAACGAGCAGTTCTTC.